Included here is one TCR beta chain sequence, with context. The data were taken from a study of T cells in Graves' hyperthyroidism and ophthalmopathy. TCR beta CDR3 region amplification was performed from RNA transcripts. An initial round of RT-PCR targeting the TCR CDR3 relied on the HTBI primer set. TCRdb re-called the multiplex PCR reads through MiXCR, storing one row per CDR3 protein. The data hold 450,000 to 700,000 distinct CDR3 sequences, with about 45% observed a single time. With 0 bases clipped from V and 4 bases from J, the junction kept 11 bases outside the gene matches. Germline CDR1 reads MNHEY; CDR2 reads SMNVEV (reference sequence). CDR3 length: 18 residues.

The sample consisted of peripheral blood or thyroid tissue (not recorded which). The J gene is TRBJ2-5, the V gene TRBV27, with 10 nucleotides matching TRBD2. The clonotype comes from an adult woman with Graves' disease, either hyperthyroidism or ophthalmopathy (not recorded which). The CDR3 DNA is TGTGCCAGCAGTTTATCGCGGCCTGGGCTAGCGGGAGTAGAGACCCAGTACTTC. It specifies CASSLSRPGLAGVETQYF.